The text below deals with one T cell receptor beta chain. Some clones are missing from TCRdb's copy, which holds only in-frame ones; the method was immunoSEQ multiplex PCR. The sample shows roughly 400,000 clones, around 90% of them seen only once. This sample stems from a study of blood T cell repertoires in COVID-19. V dropped 5 bases and J dropped 11; count of bases not matched to a gene: 7. Germline assignment: CDR1 SEHNR and CDR2 FQNEAQ (reference sequence). There are 12 residues in the CDR3. This TCR came from a man between 18 and 35 years old who had recovered from COVID-19. The chain uses TRBV7-9 and TRBJ1-1; 8 nucleotides line up with TRBD1. Sequenced: PBMCs or T cells enriched from blood (not recorded which). The CDR3 sequence is CASSAGQGRAFF. CDR3 nucleotides: TGTGCCAGCAGCGCTGGACAGGGAAGGGCTTTCTTT.